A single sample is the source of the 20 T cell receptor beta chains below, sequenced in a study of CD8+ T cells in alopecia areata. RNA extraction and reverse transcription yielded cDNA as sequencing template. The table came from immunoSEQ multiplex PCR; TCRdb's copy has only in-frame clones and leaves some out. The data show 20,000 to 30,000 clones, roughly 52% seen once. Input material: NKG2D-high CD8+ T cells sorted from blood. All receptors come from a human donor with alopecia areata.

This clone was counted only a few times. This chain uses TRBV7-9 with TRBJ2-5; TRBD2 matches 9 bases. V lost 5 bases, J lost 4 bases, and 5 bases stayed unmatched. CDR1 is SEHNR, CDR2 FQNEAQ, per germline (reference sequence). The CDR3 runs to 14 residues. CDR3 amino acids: CASSVSGSTETQYF. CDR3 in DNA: TGTGCCAGCAGCGTTAGCGGGAGCACAGAGACCCAGTACTTC.

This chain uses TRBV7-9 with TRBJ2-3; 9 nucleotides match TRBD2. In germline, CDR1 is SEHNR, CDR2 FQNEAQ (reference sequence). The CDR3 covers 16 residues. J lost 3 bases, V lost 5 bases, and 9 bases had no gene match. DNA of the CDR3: TGTGCCAGCAGCCGAATAGGTAGCGGGAGTACAGATACGCAGTATTTT. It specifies CASSRIGSGSTDTQYF.

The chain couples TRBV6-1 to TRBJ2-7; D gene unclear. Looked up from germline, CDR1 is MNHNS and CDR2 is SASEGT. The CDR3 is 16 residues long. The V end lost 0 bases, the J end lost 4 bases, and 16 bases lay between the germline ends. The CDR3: CASSEANTAYGYEQYF. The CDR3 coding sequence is TGTGCCAGCAGTGAAGCAAACACCGCATACGGATACGAGCAGTACTTC.

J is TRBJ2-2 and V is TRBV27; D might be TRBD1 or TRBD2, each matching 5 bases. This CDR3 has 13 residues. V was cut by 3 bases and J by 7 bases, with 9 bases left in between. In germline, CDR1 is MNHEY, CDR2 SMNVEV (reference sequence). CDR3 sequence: CASSFAGGGELFF. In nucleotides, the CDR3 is TGTGCCAGCAGTTTCGCTGGGGGCGGGGAGCTGTTTTTT.

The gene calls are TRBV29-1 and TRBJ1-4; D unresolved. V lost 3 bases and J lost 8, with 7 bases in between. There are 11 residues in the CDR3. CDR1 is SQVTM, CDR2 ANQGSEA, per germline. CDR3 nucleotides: TGCAGCGTTGAGGGGAGAGAAAAACTGTTTTTT. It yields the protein CSVEGREKLFF.

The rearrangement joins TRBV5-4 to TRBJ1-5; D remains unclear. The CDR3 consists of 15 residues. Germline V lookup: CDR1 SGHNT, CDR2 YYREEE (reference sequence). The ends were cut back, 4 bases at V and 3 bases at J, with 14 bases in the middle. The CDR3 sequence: CASSNIEFPNQPQHF. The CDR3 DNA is TGTGCCAGCAGCAACATCGAATTCCCCAATCAGCCCCAGCATTTT.

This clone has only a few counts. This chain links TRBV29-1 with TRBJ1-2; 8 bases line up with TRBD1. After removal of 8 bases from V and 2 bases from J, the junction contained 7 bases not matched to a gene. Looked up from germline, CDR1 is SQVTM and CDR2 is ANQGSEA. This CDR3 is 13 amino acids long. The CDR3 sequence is CSTGQGVNYGYTF. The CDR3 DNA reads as TGCAGCACCGGACAGGGCGTGAACTATGGCTACACCTTC.

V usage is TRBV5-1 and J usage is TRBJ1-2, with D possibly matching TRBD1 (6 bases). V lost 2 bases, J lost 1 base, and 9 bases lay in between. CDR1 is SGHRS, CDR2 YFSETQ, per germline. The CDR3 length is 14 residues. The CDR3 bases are TGCGCCAGCAGCTTAGACAGGATTAACTATGGCTACACCTTC. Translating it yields CASSLDRINYGYTF.

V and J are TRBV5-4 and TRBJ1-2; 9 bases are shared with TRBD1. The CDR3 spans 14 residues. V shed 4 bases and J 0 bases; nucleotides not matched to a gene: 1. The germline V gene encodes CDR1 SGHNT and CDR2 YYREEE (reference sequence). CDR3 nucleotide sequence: TGTGCCAGCAGCGGGGACAGGGCTAACTATGGCTACACCTTC. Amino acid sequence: CASSGDRANYGYTF.

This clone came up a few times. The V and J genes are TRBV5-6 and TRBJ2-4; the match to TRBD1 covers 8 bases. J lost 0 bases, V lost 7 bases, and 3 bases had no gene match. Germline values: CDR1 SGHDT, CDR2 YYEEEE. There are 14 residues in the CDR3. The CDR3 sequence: CASSGTGAKNIQYF. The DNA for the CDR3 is TGTGCCAGCTCCGGGACAGGAGCCAAAAACATTCAGTACTTC.

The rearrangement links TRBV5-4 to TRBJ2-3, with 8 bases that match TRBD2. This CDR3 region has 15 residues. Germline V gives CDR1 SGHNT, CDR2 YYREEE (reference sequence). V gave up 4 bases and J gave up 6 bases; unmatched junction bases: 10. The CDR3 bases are TGTGCCAGCAGCACTGGGACTAGTTTGTCGGATACGCAGTATTTT. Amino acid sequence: CASSTGTSLSDTQYF.

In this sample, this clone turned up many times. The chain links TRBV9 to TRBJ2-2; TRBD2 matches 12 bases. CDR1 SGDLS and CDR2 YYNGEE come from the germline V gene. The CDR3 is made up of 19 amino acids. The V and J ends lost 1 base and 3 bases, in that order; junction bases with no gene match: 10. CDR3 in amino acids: CASSVLLAGGPGDTGELFF. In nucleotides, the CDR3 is TGTGCCAGCAGCGTACTGCTAGCGGGAGGGCCTGGGGACACCGGGGAGCTGTTTTTT.

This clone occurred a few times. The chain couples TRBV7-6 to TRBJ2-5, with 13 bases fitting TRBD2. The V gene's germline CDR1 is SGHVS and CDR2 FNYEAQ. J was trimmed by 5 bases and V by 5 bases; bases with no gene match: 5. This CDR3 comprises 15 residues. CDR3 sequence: CASSGLAGVLETQYF. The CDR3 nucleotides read TGTGCCAGCAGCGGACTAGCGGGAGTTTTGGAGACCCAGTACTTC. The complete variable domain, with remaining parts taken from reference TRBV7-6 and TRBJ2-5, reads GAGVSQSPRYKVTKRGQDVALRCDPISGHVSLYWYRQALGQGPEFLTYFNYEAQQDKSGLPNDRFSAERPEGSISTLTIQRTEQRDSAMYRCASSGLAGVLETQYFGPGTRLLVL.

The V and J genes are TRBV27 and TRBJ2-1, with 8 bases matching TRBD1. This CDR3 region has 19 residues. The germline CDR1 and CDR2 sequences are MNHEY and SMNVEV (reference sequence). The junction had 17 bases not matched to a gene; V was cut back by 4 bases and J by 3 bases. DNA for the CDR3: TGTGCCAGCAGTTCCCTTGATTATACAGGGGGATGGGACTACAATGAGCAGTTCTTC. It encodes CASSSLDYTGGWDYNEQFF.

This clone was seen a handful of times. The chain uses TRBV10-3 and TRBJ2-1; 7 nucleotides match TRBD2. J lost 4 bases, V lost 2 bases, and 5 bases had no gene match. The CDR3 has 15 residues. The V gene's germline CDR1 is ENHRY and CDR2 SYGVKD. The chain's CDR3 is CAISEASGAYNEQFF. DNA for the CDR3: TGTGCCATCAGTGAGGCTAGCGGAGCATACAATGAGCAGTTCTTC.

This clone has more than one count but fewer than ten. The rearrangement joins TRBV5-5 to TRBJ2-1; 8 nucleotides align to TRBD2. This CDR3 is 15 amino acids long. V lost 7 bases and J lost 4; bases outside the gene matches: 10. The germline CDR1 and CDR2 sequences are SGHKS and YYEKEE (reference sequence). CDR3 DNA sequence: TGTGCCAGCGGAGGGCTACTAGCGGTATACAATGAGCAGTTCTTC. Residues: CASGGLLAVYNEQFF.

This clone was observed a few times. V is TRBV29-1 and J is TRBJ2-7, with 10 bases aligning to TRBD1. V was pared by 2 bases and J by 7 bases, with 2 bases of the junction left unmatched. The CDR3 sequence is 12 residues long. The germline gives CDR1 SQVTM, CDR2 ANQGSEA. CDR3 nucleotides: TGCAGCGTTGAACGGGACAGGGGTGAGCAGTACTTC. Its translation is CSVERDRGEQYF.

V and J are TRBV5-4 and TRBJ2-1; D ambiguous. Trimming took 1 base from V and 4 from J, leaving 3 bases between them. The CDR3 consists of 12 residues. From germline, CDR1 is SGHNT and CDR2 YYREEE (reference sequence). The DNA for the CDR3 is TGTGCCAGCAGCTTGCTTTACAATGAGCAGTTCTTC. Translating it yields CASSLLYNEQFF.

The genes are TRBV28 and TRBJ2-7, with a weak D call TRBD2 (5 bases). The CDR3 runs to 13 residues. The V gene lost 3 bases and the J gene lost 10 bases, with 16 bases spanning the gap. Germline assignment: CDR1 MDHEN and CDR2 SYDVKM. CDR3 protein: CASSLVGGPGQYF. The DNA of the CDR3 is TGTGCCAGCAGTTTGGTAGGCGGCCCGGGACAGTACTTC.

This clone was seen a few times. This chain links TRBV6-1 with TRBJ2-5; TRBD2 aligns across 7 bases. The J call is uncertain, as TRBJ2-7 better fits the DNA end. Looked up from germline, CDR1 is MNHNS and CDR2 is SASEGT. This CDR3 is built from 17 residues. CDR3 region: CASSEDSWLAVDYEQYF. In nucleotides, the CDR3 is TGTGCCAGCAGTGAAGATTCGTGGCTAGCGGTAGACTACGAGCAGTACTTC.